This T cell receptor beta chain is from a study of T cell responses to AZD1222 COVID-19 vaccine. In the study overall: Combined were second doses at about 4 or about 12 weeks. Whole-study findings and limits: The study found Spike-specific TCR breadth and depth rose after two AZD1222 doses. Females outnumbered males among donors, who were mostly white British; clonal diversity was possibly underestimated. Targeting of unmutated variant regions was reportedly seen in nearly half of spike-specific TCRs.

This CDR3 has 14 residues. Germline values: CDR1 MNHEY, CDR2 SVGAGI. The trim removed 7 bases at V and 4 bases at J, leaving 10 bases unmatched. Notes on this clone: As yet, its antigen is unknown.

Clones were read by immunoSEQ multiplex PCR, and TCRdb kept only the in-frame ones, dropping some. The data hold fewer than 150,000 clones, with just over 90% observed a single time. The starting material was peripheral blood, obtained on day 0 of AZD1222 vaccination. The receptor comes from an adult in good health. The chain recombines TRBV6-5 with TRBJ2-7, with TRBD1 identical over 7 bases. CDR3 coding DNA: TGTGCCAGCACTACGAGAGGGGGCTGGTACGAGCAGTACTTC. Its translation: CASTTRGGWYEQYF.